This TCR beta chain was sequenced in a study of T cell responses to AZD1222 COVID-19 vaccine. Study observations and caveats: Donor demographics were predominantly white British with a female majority; clonal diversity may be underestimated. Repertoires were sampled only after the peak T cell response.

In germline, CDR1 is LNHDA, CDR2 SQIVND (reference sequence). Trimming pared 5 bases from V and 0 bases from J, leaving 4 bases between. The CDR3 contains 13 residues. Some second doses came at about 4 weeks and others at about 12 weeks; these were pooled. Concerning this clone: Its antigen is unidentified.

Data came from immunoSEQ multiplex PCR; TCRdb stores just in-frame clones and leaves some out. The top ten clones hold approximately 7.9% of a sample with about 120,000 clones, 80% to 95% of them seen once. The TCR comes from an adult who received the AZD1222 COVID-19 vaccine. The sample consisted of peripheral blood, taken 28 days after the second AZD1222 dose. The chain combines TRBV19 with TRBJ1-4, with unresolved D. CDR3 residues: CASSGATNEKLFF. Written as DNA, the CDR3 is TGTGCCAGTAGTGGGGCAACTAATGAAAAACTGTTTTTT.